The 32 T cell receptor beta chains in this list originate from one sample, sequenced in a study of Graves' ophthalmopathy and Graves' hyperthyroidism. RNA transcripts yielded amplified TCR beta CDR3 regions. Second-round multiplex PCR came after a first-round RT-PCR that employed HTBI primers. Each CDR3 protein is one row after TCRdb ran MiXCR on the multiplex PCR reads. The sample holds hundreds of thousands of distinct CDR3 sequences, roughly 39% seen once. The sample was peripheral blood. The receptor set was obtained from an adult man with Graves' ophthalmopathy.

At least ten counts were recorded for this clonotype. The chain links TRBV20-1 to TRBJ1-5; unclear D gene. This CDR3 is built from 12 residues. Trimming shortened V by 6 bases and J by 9 bases, and 15 bases separated the two germline ends. Germline lookup yields CDR1 DFQATT and CDR2 SNEGSKA (reference sequence). For the CDR3, the DNA is TGCAGTGCCAGAAGGACCGACGGGCCCCAGCATTTT. This codes for CSARRTDGPQHF.

The chain has TRBV7-9 and TRBJ1-6; TRBD1 matches 7 bases. The CDR3 has 15 amino acids. The ends lost 5 bases at V and 9 bases at J; junction bases unmatched: 10. Germline CDR1 is SEHNR and CDR2 is FQNEAQ (reference sequence). The CDR3 loop reads CASSGDDRDGSPLHF. The CDR3 DNA reads as TGTGCCAGCAGCGGAGATGACAGGGATGGTTCACCCCTCCACTTT.

This clonotype showed up many times. The genes are TRBV15 and TRBJ2-2; the D is unclear. CDR1 is LNHNV, CDR2 YYDKDF, per germline (reference sequence). CDR3 length equals 16 residues. The V and J ends lost 1 base and 5 bases respectively, with 14 bases between them. CDR3 in amino acids: CATSRASPLKTGELFF. Here the CDR3 DNA reads TGTGCCACCAGCAGAGCTTCCCCCTTAAAGACCGGGGAGCTGTTTTTT.

Ten or more counts support this clonotype. The chain joins TRBV7-9 to TRBJ2-5, with TRBD2 matching 11 bases. The junction had 6 bases not matched to a gene; V was cut back by 6 bases and J by 3 bases. CDR3 length: 15 amino acids. Germline V gene data show CDR1 as SEHNR and CDR2 as FQNEAQ (reference sequence). In DNA, the CDR3 is TGTGCCAGCAGTAAACTGGGACTAGCGGAAGAGACCCAGTACTTC. Translating it yields CASSKLGLAEETQYF.

This sequence joins TRBV10-3 and TRBJ2-7; weak D call: TRBD1 (5 bases). The germline V gene has CDR1 ENHRY and CDR2 SYGVKD. This CDR3 contains 14 residues. Between the trimmed V and J ends, which lost 3 bases and 8 bases, there was a span of 17 bases. Here the CDR3 DNA reads TGTGCCATCAGTGATACAGGCAATCAGCCCCAGCAGTACTTC. This sequence encodes CAISDTGNQPQQYF.

This clonotype was seen repeatedly, ten times or more. The chain has TRBV10-3 and TRBJ1-3; the match to TRBD1 covers 7 bases. With 6 bases clipped from V and 0 bases from J, the junction kept 5 bases outside the gene matches. Per the germline V gene, CDR1 is ENHRY and CDR2 is SYGVKD. CDR3 length equals 15 residues. The CDR3 DNA follows: TGTGCCATCAGCCCGGACAGGCCCTCTGGAAACACCATATATTTT. As protein: CAISPDRPSGNTIYF.

This rearrangement joins TRBV25-1 to TRBJ2-5, with 10 bases that match TRBD1. The CDR3 is 13 amino acids. The V gene end was trimmed by 8 bases and the J gene end by 4 bases; junction bases not matched to a gene: 4. Germline V CDR1 and CDR2: MGHDK, SYGVNS. The CDR3 loop reads CASVRDRGETQYF. The CDR3 nucleotides are TGTGCCAGCGTGCGGGACAGGGGAGAGACCCAGTACTTC.

This clonotype showed up many times. The gene calls are TRBV9 and TRBJ2-2; 10 bases agree with TRBD2. The CDR3 is 16 amino acids. Germline-derived CDR1 and CDR2 are SGDLS and YYNGEE. Germline trimming cut 0 bases from V and 4 bases from J; bases unmatched to any gene: 3. The CDR3 spells CASSVVLAGRTGELFF. The CDR3 coding sequence is TGTGCCAGCAGCGTAGTACTAGCGGGACGCACCGGGGAGCTGTTTTTT.

As for this clonotype: A much larger clone differs from this one at a single base, so this may be a read error. The final CDR3 position lacks the conserved phenylalanine or tryptophan, pointing to a likely read error. The chain links TRBV7-6 to TRBJ1-6; 7 bases map to TRBD1. V was pared by 4 bases and J by 0 bases, with 9 bases of the junction left unmatched. Looked up from germline, CDR1 is SGHVS and CDR2 is FNYEAQ. CDR3 length equals 18 residues. In DNA form, the CDR3 reads TGTGCCAGCAGCTCCTCTCCGGACAGGAGCTCCTATAATTCACCCCTCCACCTT. It codes for CASSSSPDRSSYNSPLHL.

Remarks on this clonotype: A much larger clone differs from this one at a single base, so this may be a read error. Because the CDR3 is missing its conserved closing phenylalanine or tryptophan, this is likely a read error. This chain uses TRBV20-1 with TRBJ1-5; no clear D. The germline V gene encodes CDR1 DFQATT and CDR2 SNEGSKA (reference sequence). This CDR3 comprises 15 residues. V was cut by 5 bases and J by 0 bases, with 14 bases left in between. The CDR3 loop reads CSASRTVHSNQPQHS. Written as DNA, the CDR3 is TGCAGTGCTTCCCGTACAGTGCATAGCAATCAGCCCCAGCATTCT.

This clonotype is a singleton in its sample. A much larger clone lies one base from this, so it may be a read error. The chain combines TRBV12-3 or TRBV12-4 with TRBJ1-1; D gene ambiguous. CDR3 length: 11 amino acids. For the CDR3, the DNA is TGTACCAGCAGTTCCCCTATGGGAGCTTTCTTT. Residues: CTSSSPMGAFF.

There are many counts of this clonotype. V usage is TRBV19 and J usage is TRBJ2-2, with 8 positions matching TRBD1. After removal of 4 bases from V and 5 bases from J, the junction contained 3 bases not matched to a gene. This CDR3 is 14 amino acids long. The germline V gene has CDR1 LNHDA and CDR2 SQIVND (reference sequence). CDR3 loop: CASSTTGVTGELFF. In DNA form, the CDR3 reads TGTGCCAGTAGTACGACAGGGGTTACCGGGGAGCTGTTTTTT. Full variable domain (remainder filled in from reference TRBV19 and TRBJ2-2): DGGITQSPKYLFRKEGQNVTLSCEQNLNHDAMYWYRQDPGQGLRLIYYSQIVNDFQKGDIAEGYSVSREKKESFPLTVTSAQKNPTAFYLCASSTTGVTGELFFGEGSRLTVL.

The rearrangement uses TRBV20-1 and TRBJ2-5; D call uncertain. V shed 5 bases and J shed 4 bases, with 2 bases lying between them. Germline V gene lookup returns CDR1 DFQATT and CDR2 SNEGSKA (reference sequence). This CDR3 is 9 amino acids long. The CDR3 spells CSASETQYF. CDR3 sequence (DNA): TGCAGTGCTTCAGAGACCCAGTACTTC.

This clonotype occurred many times. The rearrangement links TRBV25-1 to TRBJ1-1; no definite D call. The CDR3 covers 13 residues. Germline V gene data show CDR1 as MGHDK and CDR2 as SYGVNS. Trimming took off 2 bases at V and 5 bases at J, with 9 bases between the two ends. The CDR3 DNA is TGTGCCAGCAGTGAAGAAGTAGGGACTGAAGCTTTCTTT. This gives the protein CASSEEVGTEAFF.

This clonotype was seen many times. The chain is built from TRBV5-1 and TRBJ1-2; TRBD1 aligns across 7 bases. There are 14 residues in the CDR3. Germline assignment: CDR1 SGHRS and CDR2 YFSETQ. After removal of 4 bases from V and 7 bases from J, the junction contained 10 bases not matched to a gene. Here the CDR3 reads CASSPQGDYSGYTF. Written as DNA, the CDR3 is TGCGCCAGCAGCCCTCAGGGGGATTACTCTGGCTACACCTTC.

In the case of this clonotype: This could be a read error, since a much larger clone is one nucleotide away. The gene calls are TRBV7-9 and TRBJ1-2, with D possibly matching TRBD1 (6 bases). The length of the CDR3 is 14 residues. V lost 4 bases to trimming and J lost 4 bases, with 13 bases between them. Germline CDR1 and CDR2: SEHNR and FQNEAQ (reference sequence). The CDR3 sequence is CASSSKDRSYGYTF. CDR3 DNA: TGTGCCAGCAGCTCCAAGGACAGAAGCTATGGCTACACCTTC.

The chain has TRBV12-3 or TRBV12-4 and TRBJ2-7; 10 positions match TRBD2. The V gene end was trimmed by 3 bases and the J gene end by 3 bases; junction bases not matched to a gene: 5. This CDR3 comprises 15 residues. Written as DNA, the CDR3 is TGTGCCAGCAGTTTCGGACTAGCGGTTCTCTACGAGCAGTACTTC. It encodes CASSFGLAVLYEQYF.

The chain carries TRBV25-1 and TRBJ1-3, with TRBD1 matching over 10 bases. Germline V CDR1 and CDR2: MGHDK, SYGVNS. The trim removed 5 bases at V and 8 bases at J, leaving 15 bases unmatched. This CDR3 region has 17 residues. CDR3 DNA sequence: TGTGCCAGCAGTTCGGTCGGACAGGGGGTTGCTGGCTACACCATATATTTT. This translates into CASSSVGQGVAGYTIYF.

On this clonotype itself: One end of the junction fails to match germline, which may point to a read error. The J gene is TRBJ2-7, the V gene TRBV5-1; perhaps TRBD1 as D (5 bases). The CDR3 extends over 18 amino acids. Per germline, CDR1 SGHRS and CDR2 YFSETQ. Here the CDR3 DNA reads TGCGCCAGCGGCTTGTCCCCTAAACGGACAAACCCGAGGTCCGAGCAGTACTTC. Translating it yields CASGLSPKRTNPRSEQYF. Full variable domain (missing parts from reference TRBV5-1 and TRBJ2-7): KAGVTQTPRYLIKTRGQQVTLSCSPISGHRSVSWYQQTPGQGLQFLFEYFSETQRNKGNFPGRFSGRQFSNSRSEMNVSTLELGDSALYLCASGLSPKRTNPRSEQYFGPGTRLTVT.

As regards this clonotype: One end of the junction varies from germline; a read error may be responsible. This rearrangement joins TRBV2 to TRBJ2-6; perhaps TRBD1 as D (5 bases). There are 16 residues in the CDR3. In germline, CDR1 is SNHLY, CDR2 FYNNEI. DNA for the CDR3: TGTGCGAGCAACCCGACAGAAAACTCTGGGGCCAACGTCCTGACTTTC. It specifies CASNPTENSGANVLTF.

The CDR3 sequence: CSVRLAGGHSSTDTQYF. The CDR3 DNA is TGCAGCGTTAGACTAGCGGGAGGCCATTCGAGCACAGATACGCAGTATTTT. J is TRBJ2-3 and V is TRBV29-1, with TRBD2 matching over 13 bases. J lost 0 bases, V lost 5 bases, and 8 bases had no gene match. The germline V gene has CDR1 SQVTM and CDR2 ANQGSEA. CDR3 length equals 17 residues.

This chain links TRBV2 with TRBJ2-7; the match to TRBD1 covers 9 bases. CDR1 is SNHLY and CDR2 is FYNNEI in the germline V gene. The CDR3 loop spans 13 amino acids. Germline trimming cut 8 bases from V and 4 bases from J; bases unmatched to any gene: 6. The CDR3 nucleotides read TGTGCCAGCGTTGCCGGGACAGGGTACGAGCAGTACTTC. Protein: CASVAGTGYEQYF.

The table lists this clonotype with a few counts. The rearrangement uses TRBV19 and TRBJ2-2; TRBD2 aligns across 10 bases. The CDR3 spans 17 residues. Per the germline V gene, CDR1 is LNHDA and CDR2 is SQIVND (reference sequence). The ends lost 4 bases at V and 2 bases at J; junction bases unmatched: 7. The CDR3 spells CASSRLAGWVNTGELFF. The CDR3 nucleotides read TGTGCCAGTAGTAGACTAGCGGGTTGGGTCAACACCGGGGAGCTGTTTTTT.

This clonotype was observed at least ten times. The CDR3 spells CAISGTSQETQYF. The DNA for the CDR3 is TGTGCCATCAGTGGCACGTCCCAAGAGACCCAGTACTTC. The chain couples TRBV10-3 to TRBJ2-5; D not certain. V was pared by 4 bases and J by 1 base, with 7 bases between. This CDR3 contains 13 residues. CDR1 is ENHRY, CDR2 SYGVKD, per germline.

V and J are TRBV10-3 and TRBJ2-7; the match to TRBD2 covers 11 bases. Germline V gene data show CDR1 as ENHRY and CDR2 as SYGVKD. CDR3 length: 16 amino acids. J was trimmed by 3 bases and V by 10 bases; bases with no gene match: 14. CDR3 sequence (DNA): TGTGCCACCGCATCCGGGACTAGCGGAGAAAACTACGAGCAGTACTTC. Amino acids: CATASGTSGENYEQYF.

This clonotype has just one count. The chain links TRBV10-3 to TRBJ2-5; D gene uncertain. Trimming pared 5 bases from V and 2 bases from J, leaving 3 bases between. This CDR3 is 11 amino acids long. Germline CDR1 ENHRY, CDR2 SYGVKD. This CDR3 is CAISLQETQYF. The CDR3 coding sequence is TGTGCCATCAGTCTACAAGAGACCCAGTACTTC.

In its sample, this clonotype was seen many times. The rearrangement links TRBV20-1 to TRBJ2-5, with TRBD1 matching 9 bases. From germline, CDR1 is DFQATT and CDR2 SNEGSKA (reference sequence). This CDR3 spans 16 amino acids. Unmatched junction bases numbered 12, after V lost 3 bases and J lost 4 bases. CDR3 bases: TGCAGTGCTAGGGATGAGGGACAGGGTGGATTAGAGACCCAGTACTTC. Translated, it gives CSARDEGQGGLETQYF.

To note about this clonotype: It may be a read error: a sequence one base away is much more abundant. The chain couples TRBV5-1 to TRBJ2-7, with 11 positions matching TRBD1. The CDR3 loop spans 14 amino acids. Germline CDR1 reads SGHRS; CDR2 reads YFSETQ. CDR3 nucleotide sequence: TGCGCCGGCAGCGCCGGGACAGGGGGTATCGAGCAGTACTTC. Its protein is CAGSAGTGGIEQYF.

V gene TRBV10-3 combines with J gene TRBJ2-5, with unresolved D. The CDR3 sequence is 13 residues long. Trimming stripped 3 bases from V and 5 bases from J, with 10 bases between. Germline lookup yields CDR1 ENHRY and CDR2 SYGVKD. The CDR3 DNA follows: TGTGCCATCAGTGACGGCGGATGGGAGACCCAGTACTTC. Its protein is CAISDGGWETQYF.

In its sample, this clonotype was seen many times. The chain employs TRBV5-1 and TRBJ2-2; D not certain. The CDR3 sequence is 12 residues long. Germline lookup yields CDR1 SGHRS and CDR2 YFSETQ. V was shortened by 1 base and J by 8 bases, with 6 bases between the two germline ends. The CDR3 region has the DNA TGCGCCAGCAGCTTGCCTGCAGGGGAGCTGTTTTTT. It encodes CASSLPAGELFF. The whole variable domain, remainder taken from reference TRBV5-1 and TRBJ2-2, is KAGVTQTPRYLIKTRGQQVTLSCSPISGHRSVSWYQQTPGQGLQFLFEYFSETQRNKGNFPGRFSGRQFSNSRSEMNVSTLELGDSALYLCASSLPAGELFFGEGSRLTVL.

This clonotype was counted only a few times. J is TRBJ2-7 and V is TRBV7-9; no definite D call. The germline CDR1 and CDR2 sequences are SEHNR and FQNEAQ (reference sequence). The CDR3 is 16 residues long. The V gene lost 5 bases and the J gene lost 0 bases, with 17 bases spanning the gap. Here the CDR3 reads CASSPPPQRSSYEQYF. CDR3 DNA sequence: TGTGCCAGCAGCCCGCCCCCACAGAGGAGCTCCTACGAGCAGTACTTC.

As to this clonotype: A much larger clonotype is one base distant, so this may be a read error. The rearrangement uses TRBV7-9 and TRBJ2-5; D gene unclear. Deletions cut 5 bases from V and 4 bases from J, with 17 bases between. CDR3 length: 15 amino acids. Per germline, CDR1 SEHNR and CDR2 FQNEAQ (reference sequence). This CDR3 reads CASSPPLIRSETQYF. In DNA form, the CDR3 reads TGTGCCAGCAGCCCACCATTAATTAGGTCAGAGACCCAGTACTTC.